The source of this T cell receptor beta chain is a study of cytomegalovirus exposure and HLA in healthy donors. General observations from the study: Clusters of TCRs from the first cohort tended to co-occur in the 90 to 150 validation repertoires (as a later analysis found).

Comment on this clone: What it recognizes is unknown.

Libraries were prepared by immunoSEQ multiplex PCR; TCRdb keeps only in-frame clonotypes and omits some of them. The repertoire has tens of thousands of clones, roughly 94% of them found once; the top ten carry nearly 0.7%. The sequenced material came from PBMCs. This sequence originates from a woman under 30 in good health and CMV-seronegative.

CDR3 in DNA: TGTGCCAGCTCACGAGAAGGGGTCGGGAACACTGAAGCTTTCTTT. The encoded protein is CASSREGVGNTEAFF. The chain carries TRBV18 and TRBJ1-1; D is perhaps TRBD1 (5 bases). CDR3 size: 15 residues. The V end lost 4 bases, the J end lost 1 base, and 13 bases lay between the germline ends. Germline loops: CDR1 KGHSH, CDR2 LQKENI.